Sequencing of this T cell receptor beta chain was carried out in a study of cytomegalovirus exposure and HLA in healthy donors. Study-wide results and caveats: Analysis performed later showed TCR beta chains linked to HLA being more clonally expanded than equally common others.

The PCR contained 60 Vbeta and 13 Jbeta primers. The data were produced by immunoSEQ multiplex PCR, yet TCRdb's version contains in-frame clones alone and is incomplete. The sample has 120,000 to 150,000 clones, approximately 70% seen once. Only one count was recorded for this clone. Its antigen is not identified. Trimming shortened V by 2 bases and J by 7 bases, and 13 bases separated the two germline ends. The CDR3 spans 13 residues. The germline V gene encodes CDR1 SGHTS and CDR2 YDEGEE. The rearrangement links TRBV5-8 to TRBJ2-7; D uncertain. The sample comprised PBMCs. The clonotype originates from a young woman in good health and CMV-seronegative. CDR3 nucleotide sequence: TGTGCCAGCAGCTTAAGGCCCCCTAGAGAGCAGTACTTC. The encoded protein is CASSLRPPREQYF.